One and the same sample provided the 32 T cell receptor beta chains below, sequenced in a study of OX40 agonist ivuxolimab in advanced cancers. Repertoires were generated with immunoSEQ multiplex PCR, while TCRdb's copy carries only in-frame clones and drops some. The sample lists 65,000 to 95,000 clones, about 90% occurring once. Sequenced material: CD4+ or CD8+ T cells sorted from blood, taken in a trial of the OX40 agonist ivuxolimab. Receptor source: an adult with an advanced solid tumor such as melanoma, head and neck, liver or kidney cancer.

The chain uses TRBV27 and TRBJ2-7; TRBD1 is a possible D gene (6 bases). This CDR3 spans 13 amino acids. Germline V gene lookup returns CDR1 MNHEY and CDR2 SMNVEV (reference sequence). The V and J ends lost 5 bases and 0 bases respectively, with 8 bases between them. This CDR3 is CASSTGSSYEQYF. CDR3 in DNA: TGTGCCAGCAGTACAGGGAGCTCCTACGAGCAGTACTTC.

J is TRBJ1-6 and V is TRBV30, with 8 bases lining up with TRBD1. CDR3 length equals 18 residues. V shed 0 bases, J shed 4 bases, and the junction held 11 bases outside the gene matches. Per germline, CDR1 GTSNPN and CDR2 SVGIG (reference sequence). CDR3 residues: CAWSVLGQGLRYNSPLHF. The CDR3 DNA follows: TGTGCCTGGAGTGTACTTGGACAGGGTCTACGGTATAATTCACCCCTCCACTTT.

J is TRBJ2-3 and V is TRBV27, with 8 nucleotides matching TRBD1. Germline V CDR1 and CDR2: MNHEY, SMNVEV (reference sequence). The J segment lost 1 base and the V segment lost 2 bases, leaving 5 bases of the junction unmatched. The CDR3 is 16 amino acids. The CDR3 DNA reads TGTGCCAGCAGTTTAAACTGGGACAGGCGCACAGATACGCAGTATTTT. Its protein product is CASSLNWDRRTDTQYF.

The J gene is TRBJ2-7, the V gene TRBV6-1; TRBD1 matches at 9 bases. The J segment lost 5 bases and the V segment lost 2 bases, leaving 13 bases of the junction unmatched. This CDR3 is 17 amino acids long. The germline CDR1 and CDR2 sequences are MNHNS and SASEGT. The CDR3 region has the DNA TGTGCCAGCAGTGAATACGGGACAGGGACCCTACTGGACGAGCAGTACTTC. This gives the protein CASSEYGTGTLLDEQYF.

J is TRBJ2-3 and V is TRBV9; 13 nucleotides align to TRBD2. The length of the CDR3 is 16 residues. V dropped 3 bases and J dropped 3; count of bases not matched to a gene: 4. CDR1 and CDR2 from the germline V gene are SGDLS and YYNGEE. In DNA form, the CDR3 reads TGTGCCAGCAGCGCCTCACTAGCGGGGGGGACAGATACGCAGTATTTT. This translates into CASSASLAGGTDTQYF.

This chain joins TRBV2 and TRBJ1-2, with D possibly matching TRBD1 (5 bases). Germline V gene sequence: CDR1 SNHLY, CDR2 FYNNEI. This CDR3 is 15 amino acids long. V lost 8 bases to trimming and J lost 4 bases, with 20 bases between them. This chain's CDR3 is CASPKMDAGVYGYTF. The CDR3 DNA is TGTGCCAGCCCCAAAATGGACGCGGGGGTCTATGGCTACACCTTC.

The rearrangement links TRBV27 to TRBJ2-1; D not resolved. Trimming cost V 9 bases and J 0 bases, with 9 bases left between them. The V gene's germline CDR1 is MNHEY and CDR2 SMNVEV (reference sequence). The CDR3 consists of 13 residues. CDR3 DNA sequence: TGTGCCAGTAGACTCACCTCCTACAATGAGCAGTTCTTC. Protein: CASRLTSYNEQFF.

The chain combines TRBV4-2 with TRBJ2-7; 7 bases are shared with TRBD1. The germline CDR1 and CDR2 sequences are LGHNA and YNFKEQ. CDR3 size: 16 residues. V shed 4 bases and J 1 base; nucleotides not matched to a gene: 10. This CDR3 reads CASSRKGETGSYEQYF. The CDR3 DNA sequence: TGTGCCAGCAGCCGCAAAGGCGAGACAGGGTCCTACGAGCAGTACTTC.

The gene calls are TRBV13 and TRBJ2-7; 11 bases are shared with TRBD2. Germline V gene lookup returns CDR1 PRHDT and CDR2 FYEKMQ (reference sequence). The length of the CDR3 is 15 residues. The V segment lost 5 bases and the J segment 4 bases; nucleotides outside the gene matches: 7. This chain's CDR3 is CASSRPTSGGYEQYF. In DNA, the CDR3 is TGTGCCAGCAGCCGCCCCACTAGCGGGGGTTACGAGCAGTACTTC.

This clone was found once. The chain uses TRBV2 and TRBJ1-5; the match to TRBD1 covers 10 bases. The J segment lost 6 bases and the V segment lost 6 bases, leaving 5 bases of the junction unmatched. This CDR3 has 14 residues. Germline assignment: CDR1 SNHLY and CDR2 FYNNEI. The CDR3 is CASRGQGSFQPQHF. The CDR3 coding sequence is TGTGCCAGCAGGGGACAGGGGAGTTTTCAGCCCCAGCATTTT.

The chain links TRBV2 to TRBJ2-5; D not resolved. Between the trimmed V and J ends, which lost 5 bases and 2 bases, there was a span of 21 bases. Germline CDR1 is SNHLY and CDR2 is FYNNEI. The CDR3 consists of 17 residues. The CDR3 sequence is CASSYGVMAEMQETQYF. The CDR3 nucleotides read TGTGCCAGCAGTTATGGGGTGATGGCAGAAATGCAAGAGACCCAGTACTTC.

The rearrangement joins TRBV4-3 to TRBJ2-1; D is undetermined. The germline CDR1 and CDR2 sequences are LGHNA and YSLEER. CDR3 length equals 16 residues. Trimming cost V 1 base and J 8 bases, with 18 bases left between them. This chain's CDR3 is CASSQGVGLGSHEQFF. CDR3 in DNA: TGCGCCAGCAGCCAAGGAGTCGGCCTTGGGTCCCATGAGCAGTTCTTC.

The chain joins TRBV4-1 to TRBJ1-5; 10 bases are a match to TRBD1. This CDR3 comprises 15 residues. Germline V gives CDR1 MGHRA, CDR2 YSYEKL. V dropped 4 bases and J dropped 7; count of bases not matched to a gene: 7. The CDR3 sequence is CASSPETGGAQPQHF. CDR3 sequence (DNA): TGCGCCAGCAGCCCGGAGACAGGGGGCGCACAGCCCCAGCATTTT.

The chain employs TRBV12-5 and TRBJ1-2; D is ambiguous. The V gene's germline CDR1 is LGHNT and CDR2 FRNRAP. The CDR3 covers 12 residues. With 5 bases removed from V and 4 bases from J, the gap between germline ends came to 8 bases. Here the CDR3 DNA reads TGTGCTAGTGGTGCGTACAGCTATGGCTACACCTTC. Protein product: CASGAYSYGYTF. The whole variable domain, remainder taken from reference TRBV12-5 and TRBJ1-2, is DARVTQTPRHKVTEMGQEVTMRCQPILGHNTVFWYRQTMMQGLELLAYFRNRAPLDDSGMPKDRFSAEMPDATLATLKIQPSEPRDSAVYFCASGAYSYGYTFGSGTRLTVV.

V and J are TRBV13 and TRBJ2-7; perhaps D is TRBD1 or TRBD2 (5 bases each). V was trimmed by 5 bases and J by 2 bases, leaving 16 bases between them. Germline V gene data show CDR1 as PRHDT and CDR2 as FYEKMQ (reference sequence). The CDR3 is 15 residues long. CDR3 in DNA: TGTGCCAGCAGCCTCCAGGGTGGGGGAACCTACGAGCAGTACTTC. It specifies CASSLQGGGTYEQYF.

The chain recombines TRBV27 with TRBJ1-5; D gene unclear. Deletions cut 2 bases from V and 0 bases from J, with 2 bases between. Germline V gene lookup returns CDR1 MNHEY and CDR2 SMNVEV (reference sequence). CDR3 size: 13 residues. The CDR3 bases are TGTGCCAGCAGTTTAATTAGCAATCAGCCCCAGCATTTT. Encoded protein: CASSLISNQPQHF.

The J gene is TRBJ1-2, the V gene TRBV9; TRBD1 aligns across 9 bases. Germline V gene sequence: CDR1 SGDLS, CDR2 YYNGEE. The CDR3 runs 14 residues. V lost 5 bases and J lost 8; bases outside the gene matches: 10. As DNA, the CDR3 is TGTGCCAGCAGGCAGCGGACAGGGGTCGGGGGCTACACCTTC. It codes for CASRQRTGVGGYTF. The full variable domain, completed using reference TRBV9 and TRBJ1-2, is DSGVTQTPKHLITATGQRVTLRCSPRSGDLSVYWYQQSLDQGLQFLIQYYNGEERAKGNILERFSAQQFPDLHSELNLSSLELGDSALYFCASRQRTGVGGYTFGSGTRLTVV.

This clone was detected only a few times. The V and J genes are TRBV2 and TRBJ2-1, with 9 bases lining up with TRBD1. Germline trimming cut 6 bases from V and 2 bases from J; bases unmatched to any gene: 2. Germline CDR1 and CDR2: SNHLY and FYNNEI. The CDR3 sequence is 14 residues long. CDR3 sequence: CASRGQGTYNEQFF. The CDR3 DNA follows: TGTGCCAGCAGGGGACAGGGTACCTACAATGAGCAGTTCTTC.

J is TRBJ2-5 and V is TRBV4-2; 8 positions match TRBD2. Trimming at V came to 1 base and at J to 4 bases, leaving 5 bases not matched to a gene. The CDR3 extends over 15 amino acids. Germline V gives CDR1 LGHNA, CDR2 YNFKEQ. The CDR3 bases are TGTGCCAGCAGCCAAGGTATTAGCGGGGTAGAGACCCAGTACTTC. It translates to CASSQGISGVETQYF.

The V and J genes are TRBV2 and TRBJ2-7, with TRBD1 matching over 7 bases. Germline V CDR1 and CDR2: SNHLY, FYNNEI. The CDR3 runs to 16 residues. V was clipped by 6 bases and J by 1 base; unmatched bases: 12. In DNA form, the CDR3 reads TGTGCCAGCAGGGCCAGCACAGGGGCCCTATCCTACGAGCAGTACTTC. Amino acid sequence: CASRASTGALSYEQYF.

This chain connects TRBV7-9 to TRBJ1-6; 7 bases fit TRBD1. Germline-derived CDR1 and CDR2 are SEHNR and FQNEAQ (reference sequence). CDR3 length equals 16 residues. With V trimmed by 5 bases and J by 8 bases, 12 bases remained unmatched. This CDR3 reads CASSQATGPRDSPLHF. The DNA of the CDR3 is TGTGCCAGCAGCCAAGCGACAGGGCCGAGGGATTCACCCCTCCACTTT.

This chain uses TRBV7-2 with TRBJ1-3; TRBD1 is a possible D gene (6 bases). Germline CDR1 SGHTA, CDR2 FQGNSA. Trimming cost V 5 bases and J 9 bases, with 17 bases left between them. CDR3 size: 14 residues. The CDR3 protein is CASSRDTLLGTIYF. The CDR3 DNA is TGTGCCAGCAGCCGGGACACCCTCTTGGGCACCATATATTTT. Filled out from reference TRBV7-2 and TRBJ1-3, the complete variable domain reads GAGVSQSPSNKVTEKGKDVELRCDPISGHTALYWYRQSLGQGLEFLIYFQGNSAPDKSGLPSDRFSAERTGGSVSTLTIQRTQQEDSAVYLCASSRDTLLGTIYFGEGSWLTVV.

The chain recombines TRBV2 with TRBJ1-5; TRBD1 agrees at 7 bases. Germline V gives CDR1 SNHLY, CDR2 FYNNEI. The CDR3 runs to 15 residues. V lost 3 bases, J lost 5 bases, and 7 bases stayed unmatched. CDR3 DNA: TGTGCCAGCAGTGAGTGGACAGGTGATCATCAGCCCCAGCATTTT. Translation: CASSEWTGDHQPQHF.

The chain's CDR3 is CASSAGQGLGGYTF. The DNA for the CDR3 is TGTGCCAGCAGCGCTGGACAGGGCCTCGGTGGCTACACCTTC. The chain links TRBV7-6 to TRBJ1-2, with 8 bases identical to TRBD1. This CDR3 comprises 14 residues. Germline V gives CDR1 SGHVS, CDR2 FNYEAQ. The ends lost 5 bases at V and 7 bases at J; junction bases unmatched: 9.

The chain is built from TRBV5-8 and TRBJ2-5; 10 nucleotides match TRBD1. With 2 bases clipped from V and 4 bases from J, the junction kept 5 bases outside the gene matches. The CDR3 consists of 15 residues. The germline CDR1 and CDR2 sequences are SGHTS and YDEGEE. CDR3 region: CASSFNGQGGETQYF. CDR3 sequence (DNA): TGTGCCAGCAGCTTCAACGGACAGGGGGGAGAGACCCAGTACTTC.

The chain uses TRBV9 and TRBJ2-1; 7 bases are a match to TRBD1. Germline loops: CDR1 SGDLS, CDR2 YYNGEE. This CDR3 region has 13 residues. The trim removed 7 bases at V and 4 bases at J, leaving 5 bases unmatched. This chain's CDR3 is CASGDSPYNEQFF. CDR3 in DNA: TGTGCCAGCGGGGACAGCCCTTACAATGAGCAGTTCTTC.

The V gene is TRBV5-1, the J gene TRBJ2-7; 11 bases are shared with TRBD2. The CDR3 is made up of 15 amino acids. V shed 4 bases, J shed 2 bases, and the junction held 5 bases outside the gene matches. Per the germline V gene, CDR1 is SGHRS and CDR2 is YFSETQ. The CDR3 spells CASSPTSGGTYEQYF. The CDR3 DNA sequence: TGCGCCAGCAGCCCAACTAGCGGGGGTACCTACGAGCAGTACTTC.

This rearrangement joins TRBV21-1 to TRBJ2-1; TRBD2, the table's D call, lacks a check against the DNA. TRBV21-1 is termed a pseudogene. This CDR3 contains 18 residues. The CDR3 loop is CASTSSPRLAGGQEEQFF. For the CDR3, the DNA is TGTGCCAGCACCTCTTCCCCCAGGCTAGCGGGGGGGCAGGAGGAGCAGTTCTTC.

This chain connects TRBV4-2 to TRBJ2-3, with 9 bases fitting TRBD2. Trimming took 0 bases from V and 4 from J; bases not matched to a gene: 8. Germline loops: CDR1 LGHNA, CDR2 YNFKEQ. The CDR3 is made up of 17 amino acids. CDR3 coding DNA: TGTGCCAGCAGCCAAGAATTCGCGGGGGGGGAAGCAGATACGCAGTATTTT. Its translation is CASSQEFAGGEADTQYF.

V and J are TRBV15 and TRBJ2-1; 7 nucleotides align to TRBD1. CDR1 and CDR2 from the germline V gene are LNHNV and YYDKDF (reference sequence). V lost 6 bases, J lost 4 bases, and 6 bases stayed unmatched. The CDR3 is made up of 14 amino acids. CDR3 region: CATRWGTEYNEQFF. The CDR3 nucleotides are TGTGCCACCAGGTGGGGGACAGAATACAATGAGCAGTTCTTC.

V gene TRBV30 combines with J gene TRBJ1-6; D is possibly TRBD1 (5 bases). The ends were cut back, 4 bases at V and 6 bases at J, with 13 bases in the middle. CDR1 and CDR2 from the germline V gene are GTSNPN and SVGIG (reference sequence). CDR3 size: 14 residues. CDR3 in amino acids: CAWTQGIRNSPLHF. The CDR3 DNA reads TGTGCCTGGACGCAGGGAATTCGTAATTCACCCCTCCACTTT.

The chain employs TRBV7-9 and TRBJ2-5; 11 nucleotides align to TRBD2. The germline V gene encodes CDR1 SEHNR and CDR2 FQNEAQ (reference sequence). The CDR3 runs to 15 residues. Losses at the gene ends were 6 bases for V and 3 bases for J; bases not matched to a gene: 6. CDR3 nucleotide sequence: TGTGCCAGCAGTTCACAGACTAGCGGGGAAGAGACCCAGTACTTC. The encoded protein is CASSSQTSGEETQYF.